The TCR beta chain described here comes from a study of CXCR3-negative and CXCR3-positive naive CD8 T cells (dated by TCRdb to between 2017 and 2020). The study in broad terms: In total, approximately 130 million TRB reads were obtained, corresponding to roughly 1.5 +/- 0.3 million reads per library. Diversity and physicochemical repertoire analyses were performed on around 10 donors pooled from two independent experiments. For the TRBV-TRBJ cluster analysis, the naive subsets came from 5 donors, while the memory cells came from 3 donors.

For each CD8+ T cell subset, flow sorting was done in triplicate, and 300,000 to 350,000 cells per subset went directly into RLT lysis buffer. Naive CD8+ T cells were defined stringently as CD45RO-CCR7+CD27+CD95- to exclude memory contaminants. Peripheral blood mononuclear cells were isolated from buffy coats using standard density gradient centrifugation. Naive CXCR3-negative and CXCR3-positive CD8+ T cells were flow-sorted on a FACSAria III. Total RNA was extracted from sorted cells with an RNeasy Mini Kit. Sequencing was performed on a NextSeq 550. The Human TCR Profiling Kit (MiLaboratory) was used to prepare UMI-labeled 5' RACE TRB cDNA libraries. cDNA synthesis used the entire amount of extracted RNA, and PCR amplification then used the entire amount of cDNA produced. The libraries were made side by side, with each library going through the same number of PCR cycles. In the authors' own workflow: With a requirement of at least two reads per UMI, MIGEC and MiXCR extracted about 53,000 +/- 9,400 unique UMI-labeled TRB cDNA molecules per library. On average, each library contained approximately 40,000 +/- 10,000 functional in-frame TRB CDR3 nucleotide clonotypes without stop codons. Diversity metrics, including normalized Shannon-Wiener and Chao1, were computed in VDJtools after downsampling to 5000 UMI-labeled TRB molecules per sample. Clonotype-size-weighted physicochemical properties of the central five CDR3 residues (interaction energy, strength, volume and Kidera factor 4) were computed in VDJtools. Once TCRdb had reprocessed the reads, it stored one entry per CDR3 protein sequence and supplied no DNA. The V and J calls, along with clone size, are taken from TCRdb and not from the paper's own processing. The sample's table lists a count of 150,000 or so distinct CDR3 sequences. The ten largest clones take up approximately 0.46% of the sample.

On this clonotype: Its antigen has not been determined.

Counted from cysteine to phenylalanine, this CDR3 has 15 amino acids. No nucleotide data were recorded. The germline V gene encodes CDR1 SQVTM and CDR2 ANQGSEA. The paper as a whole reports these results and caveats: Both naive subsets had comparably high repertoire diversity, while memory CD8+ T cells had much lower repertoire diversity. Freshly isolated PBMCs were used for most assays because CXCR3 expression went down partially after cryopreservation. TRB CDR3s from CXCR3-positive naive cells showed higher hydrophobicity (lower Kidera factor 4), lower energy, and higher strength and volume indices than CXCR3-negative naive cells. Similar TRBV-TRBJ usage was shown by naive CXCR3-negative and CXCR3-positive cells from the same donor, whereas distinct patterns were shown by memory cells. Because surface CD5, which has been linked to self-reactivity in mice, was comparable between naive subsets, TCR interaction strength was also inferred from TRB CDR3 physicochemical properties.

The sequencing sample was made of naive CXCR3+ CD8+ T cells from blood. This specimen's cell subset or site label, interpreted: CD45RO-CCR7+CD27+CD95- naive CD8+ T cells expressing CXCR3 (TNR3+). The chain uses TRBV29-1 and TRBJ2-7; TCRdb gives TRBD1 as the D gene, but with no DNA this cannot be confirmed. The TCR comes from a human donor in good health. Some clones in this sample may be carry-over from other donors' samples. The CDR3 reads as follows: CSVESGDRASDEQYF.